This T cell receptor beta chain came from a study of T cell responses to AZD1222 COVID-19 vaccine. Only in-frame clones appear in the TCRdb table, and some are missing; sequencing was by immunoSEQ multiplex PCR. The sample contains about 150,000 clones, around 90% of which appear only once. The V and J ends lost 3 bases and 10 bases respectively, with 16 bases between them. The CDR3 sequence is 13 residues long. Germline CDR1 and CDR2: SGHRS and YFSETQ. The specimen was peripheral blood, collected 28 days after the second AZD1222 dose. This receptor was taken from an adult who received the AZD1222 COVID-19 vaccine. The V call is TRBV5-1, the J call TRBJ1-1; D call uncertain. The CDR3 reads CASSSGEVDAAFF. CDR3 in DNA: TGCGCCAGCAGCTCCGGGGAGGTGGACGCAGCTTTCTTT.